This is a list of T cell receptor beta chains from one sample in a study of metastatic and nonmetastatic thyroid tumors. TCRdb re-clonotyped the PCR reads via MiXCR. The sample lists tens of thousands of clones; 15% were seen once. Sequenced sample: blood. These receptors were taken from a female donor with papillary thyroid cancer or a benign thyroid nodule (not recorded which). Some clones in this sample may be carry-over from other donors' samples. The CDR3 runs from the conserved cysteine through the conserved F or W. The D gene is left open where the match is weak. Part of the rows lack a size; the others show once, few, many or a class for expanded clones.

clone_size d_call j_call v_call cdr3_nt cdr3_aa
once . TRBJ1-2 TRBV20-1 TGCAGTGCTAGAGATCAAGGGAACTATGGCTACACCTTC CSARDQGNYGYTF
many TRBD1 TRBJ2-5 TRBV6-2/TRBV6-3 TGTGCCAGCAGTCGGGACAGGCGAGAGACCCAGTACTTC CASSRDRRETQYF
. . TRBJ2-7 TRBV7-9 TGTGCCAGAAGCTTATACACTGACAGGCTGCACGAGCAGTACTTC CARSLYTDRLHEQYF
many . TRBJ1-4 TRBV5-8 TGTGCCAGCAGCTTTTTCTCCGGACCGTCTAATGAAAAACTGTTTTTT CASSFFSGPSNEKLFF
many TRBD1 TRBJ2-2 TRBV11-1 TGTGCCAGCAGCTTAGGGGACAGGCGTCAATACGGGGAGCTGTTTTTT CASSLGDRRQYGELFF
few . TRBJ1-5 TRBV28 TGTGCCAGCAGTTGGGCAGTGTGGGGAAGCAATCAGCCCCAGCATTTT CASSWAVWGSNQPQHF
many TRBD2 TRBJ2-1 TRBV10-3 TGTGCCATCAGTGAGTTACCGACCCCCGGGACTAGACGGTTCTTC CAISELPTPGTRRFF
many . TRBJ2-3 TRBV7-6 TGTGCCAGCAGCAGTCCCGAGGGGGTACTCCCAGAAACAGATACGCAGTATTTT CASSSPEGVLPETDTQYF
. . TRBJ1-2 TRBV12-3/TRBV12-4 TGTGCCAGCACCGTTAGTTTTTATGGATACAACTTC CASTVSFYGYNF
many TRBD2 TRBJ2-5 TRBV11-2 TGTGCCAGCAGTCTTGGGCTGGGTGCAAGCGGGGGGGCAGGGACCCAGTACTTC CASSLGLGASGGAGTQYF
. TRBD2 TRBJ2-7 TRBV19 TGTTCCAGTAGTAGGCTTAGCGGGGCGACCGTCTCGTCCCACGAGCAGTACTTC CSSSRLSGATVSSHEQYF
. TRBD2 TRBJ2-3 TRBV4-2 TGTGCCAGCAGCCAAGACGGCGGCACGGGGCGGGGGGCGGTAGATACGCAGTATTTT CASSQDGGTGRGAVDTQYF
many . TRBJ1-5 TRBV14 TGTGCCAGCAGCCAAGATGCTGGGGACCCTAGGCCCTATAGCAATCAGCCCCAGCATTTT CASSQDAGDPRPYSNQPQHF
many . TRBJ1-2 TRBV5-1 TGCGCCAGCAGACCCGGGACGGACTATGGCTACACCTTC CASRPGTDYGYTF
. . TRBJ2-1 TRBV2 TGTGCCAGCAGCGAGGGGGTTGGGGGAACCTACAATGAGCAGTTCTTC CASSEGVGGTYNEQFF
. . TRBJ1-2 TRBV10-3 TGTGCCATCAGGGACTGGGCAGGGACGAACTATGGCTACACCTTC CAIRDWAGTNYGYTF
many . TRBJ2-7 TRBV7-6 TGTGCCAGCAGCTCGAGTATGAGAGACTCCTACGAGCAGTACTTC CASSSSMRDSYEQYF
many TRBD1 TRBJ1-6 TRBV20-1 TGCAGTGCCTCGGGACAGGGGGATTCACCCCTCCACTTT CSASGQGDSPLHF
many . TRBJ2-1 TRBV11-2 TGTGCCAGCAGCTTAGATCGTTTCAGCAATGAGCAGTTCTTC CASSLDRFSNEQFF
many . TRBJ1-2 TRBV3-1 TGTGCCAGCAGCCAGGTCAAGAATTTCTATGGCTACACCTTC CASSQVKNFYGYTF
. . TRBJ2-3 TRBV19 TGTGCCAGTAGTATAGCAGGGGCTTTAAGCACAGATACGCAGTATTTT CASSIAGALSTDTQYF
many . TRBJ2-7 TRBV7-9 TGTGCCAGCAGCTTACGGGACTACGAGCAGTACTTC CASSLRDYEQYF
many . TRBJ2-6 TRBV28 TGTGCCAGCAGACTGGGGTTGGCCTCTGGGGCCAACGTCCTGACTTTC CASRLGLASGANVLTF
few . TRBJ2-1 TRBV19 TGTGCCAGTAGTTTTCTCGGGAGTCACAATGAGCAGTTCTTC CASSFLGSHNEQFF
. . TRBJ1-3 TRBV15 TGTTCCACCAGCAGCCTGACCCGGGACATTAGAAACACCATATATTTT CSTSSLTRDIRNTIYF
few . TRBJ2-7 TRBV2 TGTGCCAGCGCCAAGGGGGGCGCCGAGCAGTACTTC CASAKGGAEQYF
many TRBD2 TRBJ2-3 TRBV6-1 TGTGCCAGCGGATTAGCGGGGAACACAGATACGCAGTATTTT CASGLAGNTDTQYF
many TRBD2 TRBJ2-5 TRBV20-1 TGCAGTGCATCCAATAGCGGGGGGGCCACGGAGACCCAGTACTTC CSASNSGGATETQYF
many . TRBJ1-6 TRBV28 TGTGCCAGCAGTTTAGACAGTTCGAGCTCCTATAATTCACCCCTCCACTTT CASSLDSSSSYNSPLHF
many . TRBJ1-5 TRBV5-1 TGCGCCAGCGAAGGCCCGTTAGGGGCCCCCGGGGCTAATCAGCCCCAGCATTTT CASEGPLGAPGANQPQHF
many . TRBJ1-5 TRBV6-5 TGTGCCAGCAGTTACCGGGGACCCTATCAGCCCCAGCATTTT CASSYRGPYQPQHF
. TRBD2 TRBJ2-3 TRBV9 TGTGCCAGCAGCGTAGGGGGGGGACTAGCGGGGCCCACAGATACGCAGTATTTT CASSVGGGLAGPTDTQYF
many . TRBJ2-3 TRBV11-1 TGTGCCAGCAGCCCCCGACAGGCTCGGGCGACAGATACGCAGTATTTT CASSPRQARATDTQYF
many TRBD1 TRBJ1-4 TRBV28 TGTGCCAGCAGTTCCGCCGGGACAGGGGAAGAAAAACTGTTTTTT CASSSAGTGEEKLFF
. . TRBJ1-2 TRBV20-1 TGCAGTGCTAGGGGGCAGAACTATGGCTACACCTTC CSARGQNYGYTF
few . TRBJ1-4 TRBV6-1 TGTGCCAGCTCACCCCTTGTTGCAACTAATGAAAAACTCGTTTTT CASSPLVATNEKLVF
few . TRBJ2-6 TRBV7-9 TGTGCCAGCCAACCTTCTGGGGCCAACGTCCTTACTTTC CASQPSGANVLTF
many . TRBJ1-1 TRBV7-9 TGTGCCAGCAGCCCCCCCCTGACTGAAGCTTTCTTT CASSPPLTEAFF
many . TRBJ1-6 TRBV20-1 TGCAGTGCTGTAGACAGATCCACAAATTCACCCCTCCACTTT CSAVDRSTNSPLHF
many . TRBJ2-7 TRBV28 TGTGCCAGCAGTCAATGGGGGAAGGGATTCACCTACGAGCAGTACTTC CASSQWGKGFTYEQYF
many TRBD1 TRBJ1-5 TRBV10-3 TGTGCCATCAGTGACCGGGACAGGGGGAAGGATCAGCCCCAGCATTTT CAISDRDRGKDQPQHF
many . TRBJ2-7 TRBV7-9 TGTGCCAGCAGCCCCAGTTGGGCAGGAGCCTACCATAACTCCTACGAGCAGTACTTC CASSPSWAGAYHNSYEQYF
many . TRBJ2-1 TRBV12-5 TGTGCTAGTGGTTCCTCCTACAATGAGCAGTTCTTC CASGSSYNEQFF
once . TRBJ1-2 TRBV4-1 TGCGCCAGCAGCGCCCCCCGGGAGGTCAACTATGGCTACACCTTC CASSAPREVNYGYTF
. . TRBJ2-2 TRBV9 TGTGCCAGCAGCATCGGGGCCGGTGAGCTGTTTTTT CASSIGAGELFF
many . TRBJ2-7 TRBV28 TGTGCCAGCGGGATCCGGGACAACTACGAGCAGTACTTC CASGIRDNYEQYF
many TRBD1 TRBJ2-1 TRBV5-4 TGTGCCAGCAGCGCAGGGACAGTTCGGGGTGAGCAGTTCTTC CASSAGTVRGEQFF
many . TRBJ1-1 TRBV27 TGTGCCAGCAGCCTTTTGGCTGGTGGCACTGAAGCTTTCTTT CASSLLAGGTEAFF
. . TRBJ2-5 TRBV3-1 TGTGCCAGCAGCCAAGTGCAAGAGACCCAGTACTTC CASSQVQETQYF
many TRBD1 TRBJ1-2 TRBV6-1 TGTGCCAGCAGTGAATCCCCAGGGGGGGCCTATGGCTACACCTTC CASSESPGGAYGYTF
. . TRBJ1-1 TRBV13 TGTGCCAGCAGCTTAGGCCTGAGGGTCACTGAAGCTTTCTTT CASSLGLRVTEAFF
many TRBD1 TRBJ2-5 TRBV20-1 TGCAGTGCTAGAGTCTCAGGGGGCGGGTGGGAGACCCAGTACTTC CSARVSGGGWETQYF
many . TRBJ2-7 TRBV6-1 TGTGCCAGCAGTCTGTACGGGACATCATCCTACGAGCAGTACTTC CASSLYGTSSYEQYF